The following is a T cell receptor (beta chain) sequence with its context. As processed by the authors: Nucleated cell number was recorded as an estimate derived from reference gene primer amplification. Profiled with immunoSEQ multiplex PCR; TCRdb holds only in-frame clones, not every one. For V, J and clone size, that table is used; D and trimming come from the DNA. The table has 95,000 to 110,000 clones, 75% to 90% seen once; the top ten hold about an eighth. The data derive from a study of blood T cell repertoires in COVID-19. About the research overall: Samples came from the United States, Italy and Spain, spanning acute and convalescent COVID-19. The analysed material was cDNA or gDNA that came from T cells, B-cell-depleted T cells, or PBMCs.

Looked up from germline, CDR1 is SQVTM and CDR2 is ANQGSEA. This CDR3 region has 13 residues. V trimming: 7 bases; J trimming: 11 bases; junction bases outside the gene matches: 13. This TCR was sampled from a human donor in a cohort sampled during active or convalescent COVID-19. The V and J genes are TRBV29-1 and TRBJ1-1, with 10 bases identical to TRBD1. Sequenced: peripheral blood. CDR3 region: CSGPGQGSQLAFF. The CDR3 DNA is TGCAGCGGCCCGGGACAGGGGTCACAGTTGGCTTTCTTT.